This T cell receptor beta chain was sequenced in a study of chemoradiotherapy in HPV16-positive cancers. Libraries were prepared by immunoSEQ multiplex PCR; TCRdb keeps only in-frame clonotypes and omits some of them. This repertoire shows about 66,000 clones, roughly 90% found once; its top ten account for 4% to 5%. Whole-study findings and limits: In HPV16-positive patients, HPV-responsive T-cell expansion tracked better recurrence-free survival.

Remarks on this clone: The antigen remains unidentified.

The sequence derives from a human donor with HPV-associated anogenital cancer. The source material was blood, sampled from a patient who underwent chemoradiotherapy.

CDR3 DNA: TGTGCCAGCAGCTTCGGAGACGATAATCAGCCCCAGCATTTT. Translating it yields CASSFGDDNQPQHF. The rearrangement joins TRBV5-5 to TRBJ1-5; D not certain. This CDR3 has 14 residues. The germline CDR1 and CDR2 sequences are SGHKS and YYEKEE (reference sequence). V lost 2 bases and J 4 bases, leaving 10 bases between the germline ends.